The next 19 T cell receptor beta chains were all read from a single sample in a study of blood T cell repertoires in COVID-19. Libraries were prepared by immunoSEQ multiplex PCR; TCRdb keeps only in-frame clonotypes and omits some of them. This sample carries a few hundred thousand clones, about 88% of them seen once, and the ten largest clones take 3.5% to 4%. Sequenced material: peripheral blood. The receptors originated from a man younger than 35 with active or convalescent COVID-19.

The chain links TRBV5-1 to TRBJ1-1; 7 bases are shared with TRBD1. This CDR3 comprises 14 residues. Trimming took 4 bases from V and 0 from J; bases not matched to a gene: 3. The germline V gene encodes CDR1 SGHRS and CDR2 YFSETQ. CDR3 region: CASSRTGMNTEAFF. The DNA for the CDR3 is TGCGCCAGCAGCAGGACAGGAATGAACACTGAAGCTTTCTTT.

In nucleotides, the CDR3 is TGTGCCATCACTGGCACCACCACCTCCTATGGCTACACCTTC. Translated: CAITGTTTSYGYTF. The chain combines TRBV10-3 with TRBJ1-2; D unresolved. CDR3 length: 14 residues. V was pared by 7 bases and J by 4 bases, with 16 bases between. Germline V gives CDR1 ENHRY, CDR2 SYGVKD.

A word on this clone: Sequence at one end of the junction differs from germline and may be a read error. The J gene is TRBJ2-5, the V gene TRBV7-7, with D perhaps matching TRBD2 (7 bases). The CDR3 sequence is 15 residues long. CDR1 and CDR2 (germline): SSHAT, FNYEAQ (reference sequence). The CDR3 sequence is CASSPTWGGEETQYF. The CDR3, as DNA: TGTGCTAGCAGCCCAACTTGGGGGGGCGAAGAGACCCAGTACTTC. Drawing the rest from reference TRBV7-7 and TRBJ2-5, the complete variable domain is GAGVSQSPRYKVTKRGQDVTLRCDPISSHATLYWYQQALGQGPEFLTYFNYEAQPDKSGLPSDRFSAERPEGSISTLTIQRTEQRDSAMYRCASSPTWGGEETQYFGPGTRLLVL.

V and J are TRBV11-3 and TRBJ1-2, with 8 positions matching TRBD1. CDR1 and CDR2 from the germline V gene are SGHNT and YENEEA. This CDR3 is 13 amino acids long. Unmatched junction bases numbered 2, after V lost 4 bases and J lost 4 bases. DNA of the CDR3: TGTGCCAGCAGCTCCGACAGGGGCTATGGCTACACCTTC. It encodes CASSSDRGYGYTF.

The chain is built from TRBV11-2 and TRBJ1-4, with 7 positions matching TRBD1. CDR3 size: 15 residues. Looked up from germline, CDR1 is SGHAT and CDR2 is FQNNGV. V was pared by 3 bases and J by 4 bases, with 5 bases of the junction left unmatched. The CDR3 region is CASSFTGAINEKLFF. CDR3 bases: TGTGCCAGCAGCTTTACAGGGGCGATTAATGAAAAACTGTTTTTT.

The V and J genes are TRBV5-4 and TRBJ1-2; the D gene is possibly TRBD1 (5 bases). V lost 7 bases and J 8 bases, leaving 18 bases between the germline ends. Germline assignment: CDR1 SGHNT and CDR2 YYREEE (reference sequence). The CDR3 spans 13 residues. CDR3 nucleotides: TGTGCCAGCTACCTACTTGGGGGGAGAGGCTACACCTTC. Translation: CASYLLGGRGYTF.

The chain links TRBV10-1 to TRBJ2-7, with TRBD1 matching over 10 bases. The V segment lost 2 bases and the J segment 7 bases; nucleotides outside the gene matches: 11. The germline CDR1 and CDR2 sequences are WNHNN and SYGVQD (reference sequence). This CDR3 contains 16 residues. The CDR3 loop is CASSEDRGRVAGEQYF. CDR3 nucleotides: TGCGCCAGCAGTGAGGACAGGGGGCGAGTCGCAGGGGAGCAGTACTTC.

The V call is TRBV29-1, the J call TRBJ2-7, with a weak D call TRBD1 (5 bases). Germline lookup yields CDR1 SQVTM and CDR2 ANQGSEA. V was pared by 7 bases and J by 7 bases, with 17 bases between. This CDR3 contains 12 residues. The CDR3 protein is CSAMQGVWEQYF. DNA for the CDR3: TGCAGCGCCATGCAGGGTGTTTGGGAGCAGTACTTC.

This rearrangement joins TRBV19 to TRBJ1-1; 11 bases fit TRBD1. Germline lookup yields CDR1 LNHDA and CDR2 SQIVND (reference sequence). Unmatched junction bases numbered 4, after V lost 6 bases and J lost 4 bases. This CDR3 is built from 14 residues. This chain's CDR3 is CASSPGTGGTEAFF. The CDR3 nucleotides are TGTGCCAGTAGCCCCGGGACAGGGGGCACTGAAGCTTTCTTT.

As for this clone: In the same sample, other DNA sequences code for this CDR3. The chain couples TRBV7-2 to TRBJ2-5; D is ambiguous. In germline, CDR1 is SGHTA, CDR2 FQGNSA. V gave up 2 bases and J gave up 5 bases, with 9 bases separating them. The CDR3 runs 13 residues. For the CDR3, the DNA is TGTGCCAGCAGCTTAAGTAATCGGGAGACCCAGTACTTC. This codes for CASSLSNRETQYF.

The CDR3 DNA reads as TGCGCCAGCAGCTTGGGGTCGGGGATAGATACGCAGTATTTT. Translated: CASSLGSGIDTQYF. The V gene is TRBV5-1, the J gene TRBJ2-3, with D perhaps TRBD2 (5 bases). Germline lookup yields CDR1 SGHRS and CDR2 YFSETQ. The CDR3 is made up of 14 amino acids. V lost 0 bases, J lost 5 bases, and 10 bases lay in between.

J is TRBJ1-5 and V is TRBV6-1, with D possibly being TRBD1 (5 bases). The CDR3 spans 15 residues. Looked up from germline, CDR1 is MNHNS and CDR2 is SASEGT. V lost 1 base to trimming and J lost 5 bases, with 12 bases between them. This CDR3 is CASSEDAGKHQPQHF. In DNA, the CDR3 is TGTGCCAGCAGTGAAGACGCAGGGAAGCATCAGCCCCAGCATTTT.

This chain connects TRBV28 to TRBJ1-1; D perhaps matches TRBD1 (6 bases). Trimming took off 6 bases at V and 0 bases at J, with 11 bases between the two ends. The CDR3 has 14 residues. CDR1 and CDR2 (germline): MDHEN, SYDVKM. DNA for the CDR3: TGTGCCAGCAGCCTCGGGGGGCTGAACACTGAAGCTTTCTTT. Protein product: CASSLGGLNTEAFF. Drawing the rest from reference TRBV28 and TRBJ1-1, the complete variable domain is DVKVTQSSRYLVKRTGEKVFLECVQDMDHENMFWYRQDPGLGLRLIYFSYDVKMKEKGDIPEGYSVSREKKERFSLILESASTNQTSMYLCASSLGGLNTEAFFGQGTRLTVV.

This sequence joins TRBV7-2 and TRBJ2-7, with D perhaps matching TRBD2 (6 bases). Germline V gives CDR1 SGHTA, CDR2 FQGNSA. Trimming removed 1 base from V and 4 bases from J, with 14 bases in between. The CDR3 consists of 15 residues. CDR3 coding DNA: TGTGCCAGCAGCTTAGGGGACTCCAGGTGGTACGAGCAGTACTTC. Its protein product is CASSLGDSRWYEQYF.

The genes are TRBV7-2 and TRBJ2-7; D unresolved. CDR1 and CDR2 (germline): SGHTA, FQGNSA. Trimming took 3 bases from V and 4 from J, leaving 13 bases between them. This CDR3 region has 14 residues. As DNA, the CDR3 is TGTGCCAGCAGCTTTCAAGGAGACTCTTACGAGCAGTACTTC. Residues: CASSFQGDSYEQYF.

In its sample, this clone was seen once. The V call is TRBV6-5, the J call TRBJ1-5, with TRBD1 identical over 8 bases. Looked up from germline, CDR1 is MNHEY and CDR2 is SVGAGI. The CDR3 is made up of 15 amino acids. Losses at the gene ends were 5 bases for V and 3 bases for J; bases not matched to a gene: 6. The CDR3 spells CASSPRTGPNQPQHF. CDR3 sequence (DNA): TGTGCCAGCAGTCCTCGGACAGGGCCCAATCAGCCCCAGCATTTT.

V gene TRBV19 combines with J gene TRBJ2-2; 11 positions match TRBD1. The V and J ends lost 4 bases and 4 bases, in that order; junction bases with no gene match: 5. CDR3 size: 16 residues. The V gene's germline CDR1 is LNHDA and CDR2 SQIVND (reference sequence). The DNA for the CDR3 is TGTGCCAGTAGTAGAAAGGGGACAGGGGGCACCGGGGAGCTGTTTTTT. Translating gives CASSRKGTGGTGELFF.

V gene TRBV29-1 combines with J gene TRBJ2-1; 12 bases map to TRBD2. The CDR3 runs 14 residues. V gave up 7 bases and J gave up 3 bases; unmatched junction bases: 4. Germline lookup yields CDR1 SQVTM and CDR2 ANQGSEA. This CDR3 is CSAWTSGIYNEQFF. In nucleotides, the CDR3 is TGCAGCGCCTGGACTAGCGGGATCTACAATGAGCAGTTCTTC.

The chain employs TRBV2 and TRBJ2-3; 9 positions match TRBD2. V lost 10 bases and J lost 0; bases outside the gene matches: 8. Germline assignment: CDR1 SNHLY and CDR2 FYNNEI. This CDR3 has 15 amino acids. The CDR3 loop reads CAIVAGASSTDTQYF. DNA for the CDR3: TGTGCCATTGTAGCGGGAGCATCTAGCACAGATACGCAGTATTTT. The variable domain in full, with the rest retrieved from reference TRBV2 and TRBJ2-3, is EPEVTQTPSHQVTQMGQEVILRCVPISNHLYFYWYRQILGQKVEFLVSFYNNEISEKSEIFDDQFSVERPDGSNFTLKIRSTKLEDSAMYFCAIVAGASSTDTQYFGPGTRLTVL.